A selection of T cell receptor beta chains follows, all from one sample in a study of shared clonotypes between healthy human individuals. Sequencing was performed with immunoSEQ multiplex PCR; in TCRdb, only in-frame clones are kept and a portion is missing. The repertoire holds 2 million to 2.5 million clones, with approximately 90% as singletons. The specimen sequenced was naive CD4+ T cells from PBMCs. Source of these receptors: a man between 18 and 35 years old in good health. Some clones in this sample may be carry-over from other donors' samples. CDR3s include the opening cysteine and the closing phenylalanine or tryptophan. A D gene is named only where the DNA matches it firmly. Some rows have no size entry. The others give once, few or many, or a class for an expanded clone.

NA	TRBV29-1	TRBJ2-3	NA	TGCAGCACCCACACAGATACGCAGTATTTT	CSTHTDTQYF
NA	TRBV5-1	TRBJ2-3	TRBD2	TGCGCCAGCAGCTTGGGGGGACTAGCGGGTGGCGGCACAGATACGCAGTATTTT	CASSLGGLAGGGTDTQYF
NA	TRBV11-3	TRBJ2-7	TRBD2	TGTGCCAGCAGCACCCAGATTAGGGGCGGGACTAGCGCCAACCCGGAGTACTTC	CASSTQIRGGTSANPEYF
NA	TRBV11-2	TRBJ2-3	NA	TGTGCCAGCAGCAGGGGGGGTAATTTTTATACGCAGTATTTT	CASSRGGNFYTQYF
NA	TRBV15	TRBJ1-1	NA	TGTGCCACCAGCAGAGACAGATTGAACACTGAAGCTTTCTTT	CATSRDRLNTEAFF
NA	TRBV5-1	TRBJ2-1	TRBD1	TGCGCCAGCAGCTTGTTGGGACAGGGGGCCGTTGGCGGGAGCAATGAGCAGTTCTTC	CASSLLGQGAVGGSNEQFF
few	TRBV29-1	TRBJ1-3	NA	TGCAGCGGGACAGTGTCTGGAAACACCATATATTTT	CSGTVSGNTIYF
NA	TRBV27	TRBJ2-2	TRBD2	TGTGCCAGCAATCCGCCGGGCGGGAGAGGGCACACCGGGGAGCTGTTTTTT	CASNPPGGRGHTGELFF
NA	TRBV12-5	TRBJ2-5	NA	TGTGCTAGTGCCAGTACAGGTTGGGAGACCCAGTACTTC	CASASTGWETQYF
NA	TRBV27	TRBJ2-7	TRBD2	TGTGCCAGCAGTTCGCAGGGTAGCGGGAGGCCGTCCTCCTACGAGCAGTACTTC	CASSSQGSGRPSSYEQYF
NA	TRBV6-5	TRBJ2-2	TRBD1	TGTGCCAGCAGCCCACGGACAGGGGGTACCGGGGAGCTGTTTTTT	CASSPRTGGTGELFF
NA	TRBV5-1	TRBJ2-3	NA	TGCGCCAGCAGGATTGAAGGGGCCCCGGGGACAGATACGCAGTATTTT	CASRIEGAPGTDTQYF
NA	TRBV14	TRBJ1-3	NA	TGTGCCAGCAGCCCTACTGGAAACACCATATATTTT	CASSPTGNTIYF
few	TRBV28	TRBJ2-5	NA	TGTGCCAGCATCCCTGGGGGTGTTGGGGGGCTGGAGACCCAGTACTTC	CASIPGGVGGLETQYF
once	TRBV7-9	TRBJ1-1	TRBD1	TGTGCCAGCAGCTTGCAGGGACAGGGGCTCGTTGGGACTGAAGCTTTCTTT	CASSLQGQGLVGTEAFF
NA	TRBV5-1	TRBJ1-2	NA	TGCGCCAGCAGGGAGGTCAACTATGGCTACACCTTC	CASREVNYGYTF
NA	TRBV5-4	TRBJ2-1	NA	TGTGCCAGCAGCTTGGACTTCTTCAGGAATGAGCAGTTCTTC	CASSLDFFRNEQFF
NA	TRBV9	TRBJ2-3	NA	TGTGCCAGCAGCGTAGAAGCCACAGATACGCAGTATTTT	CASSVEATDTQYF
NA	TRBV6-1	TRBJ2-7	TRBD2	TGTGCCAGCAATAGACTAGCGGGGAGCTCCTACGAGCAGTACTTC	CASNRLAGSSYEQYF
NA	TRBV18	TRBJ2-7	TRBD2	TGTGCCAGCTCACCACGGGCGGGAGTGACCTACGAGCAGTACTTC	CASSPRAGVTYEQYF
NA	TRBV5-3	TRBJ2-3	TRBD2	TGTGCCAGAACCCCAAGGCTTGTGTGCGGCGGGAGCCTCCTCACAGATACGCAGTATTTT	CARTPRLVCGGSLLTDTQYF
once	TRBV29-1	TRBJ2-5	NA	TGCAGCGTCCAAGGTGGGAGCGAGACCCAGTACTTC	CSVQGGSETQYF
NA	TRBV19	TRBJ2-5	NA	TGTGCCAGTAGTTCCATTAGCGGCCAAGAGACCCAGTACTTC	CASSSISGQETQYF
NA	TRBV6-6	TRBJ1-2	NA	TGTGCCAGCACTCGGGGTCCAGAGACTAACACCTTC	CASTRGPETNTF
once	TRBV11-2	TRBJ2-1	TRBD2	TGTGCCAGCAGCTGGACGAGCGGGGCCCTCAATGAGCAGTTCTTC	CASSWTSGALNEQFF
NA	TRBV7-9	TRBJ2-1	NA	TGTGCCAGCAGCTTAGCATATGACCGCAGATCCTACAATGAGCAGTTCTTC	CASSLAYDRRSYNEQFF
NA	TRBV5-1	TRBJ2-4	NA	TGCGCCAGCAGCTTCTCTGGGACCCTGGGAAACATTCAGTACTTC	CASSFSGTLGNIQYF
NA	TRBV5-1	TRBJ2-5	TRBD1	TGCGCCAGCAGCCGGACAGGGGACCAAGAGACCCAGTACTTC	CASSRTGDQETQYF
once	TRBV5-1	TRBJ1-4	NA	TGCGCCAGCAGCTTGGACCTGGACAGCCGTGCAACTAATGAAAAACTGTTTTTT	CASSLDLDSRATNEKLFF
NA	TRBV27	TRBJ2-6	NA	TGTGCCAGCAAAGCGTTGGGGGCCCCTGGGGCCAACGTCCTGACTTTC	CASKALGAPGANVLTF
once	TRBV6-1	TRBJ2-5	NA	TGTGCCAGCAGTGACACCATCGAGACCCAGTACTTC	CASSDTIETQYF
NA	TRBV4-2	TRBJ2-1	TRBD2	TGTGCCAGCAGCGGTCGGACTAGCGGGACCAATGAGCAGTTCTTC	CASSGRTSGTNEQFF
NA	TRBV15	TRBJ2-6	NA	TGTGCCACCAGCAGAGTAGGCGGAGCGGGGGCCAACGTCCTGACTTTC	CATSRVGGAGANVLTF
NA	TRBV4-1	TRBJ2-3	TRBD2	TGCGCCAGCAGCTCACAAGGGACTAGCGGGAGAAAAGCAGATACGCAGTATTTT	CASSSQGTSGRKADTQYF
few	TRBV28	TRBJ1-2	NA	TGTGCCAGCAGTTTGGACAGAAACTATGGCTACACCTTC	CASSLDRNYGYTF
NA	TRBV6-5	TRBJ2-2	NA	TGTGCCAGCAGCAAAAGGACGGTTAACACCGGGGAGCTGTTTTTT	CASSKRTVNTGELFF
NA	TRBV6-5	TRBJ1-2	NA	TGTGCCAGCAGTTACGTTTGGGGGTCCTCATTCTATGGCTACACCTTC	CASSYVWGSSFYGYTF
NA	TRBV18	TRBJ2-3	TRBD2	TGTGCCAGCTCACCAGTAATCCCTAGGACTAGCGGATCAGATACGCAGTATTTT	CASSPVIPRTSGSDTQYF
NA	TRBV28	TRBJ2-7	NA	TGTGCCAGCAGTTTTACCCCCAATACAGGGCGGGACGAGCAGTACTTC	CASSFTPNTGRDEQYF
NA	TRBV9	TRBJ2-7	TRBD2	TGTGCCAGCAGCAAAGAAGCCCTGGGCGGGGGGGAGCAGTACTTC	CASSKEALGGGEQYF
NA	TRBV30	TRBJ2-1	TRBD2	TGTGCCTGGAGGCGGCTAGCGGATAGCGATGAGCAGTTCTTC	CAWRRLADSDEQFF
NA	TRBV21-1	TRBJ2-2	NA	TGTGCCAGCAGCACTGACACGAAGGATTGGCCGGGCGGGGAGCTGTTTTTT	CASSTDTKDWPGGELFF
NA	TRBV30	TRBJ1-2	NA	TGTGCCTGGAGTGGGGGGCCCCATGGCTACACCTTC	CAWSGGPHGYTF
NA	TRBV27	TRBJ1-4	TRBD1	TGTGCCAGCAGTTCGATAGACAGGGGTCGAGGTGAAAAACTGTTTTTT	CASSSIDRGRGEKLFF
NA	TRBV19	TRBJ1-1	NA	TGTGCCAGTAGTCCTCAGGGAGTGGGCACTGAAGCTTTCTTT	CASSPQGVGTEAFF
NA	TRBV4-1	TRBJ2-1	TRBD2	TGCGCCAGCAGCCAAGAAGGGCTAGCGGGAGGGGGAGGCAATGAGCAGTTCTTC	CASSQEGLAGGGGNEQFF
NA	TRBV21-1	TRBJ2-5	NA	TGTGCCAGCAGCAAAGGAAGAGAGACTAGCCGAGAGACCCAGTACTTC	CASSKGRETSRETQYF
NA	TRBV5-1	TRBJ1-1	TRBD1	TGCGCCAGCAGCCCTGACAGGGACACTGAAGCTTTCTTT	CASSPDRDTEAFF
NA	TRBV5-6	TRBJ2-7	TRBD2	TGTGCCAGCAGCTTTGCTCTAGCGGGAGTCTATGAGCAGTACTTC	CASSFALAGVYEQYF
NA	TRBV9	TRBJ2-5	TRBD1	TGTGCCAGCAGCGTAGGAACAGGGGTAGTAGAGACCCAGTACTTC	CASSVGTGVVETQYF
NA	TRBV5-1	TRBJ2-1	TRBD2	TGCGCCAGCAGCGCGGGGGGGTCAGTGTACAATGAGCAGTTCTTC	CASSAGGSVYNEQFF
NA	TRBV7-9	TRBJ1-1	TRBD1	TGTGCCAGCAGCTTAAAGGGGGCAATAATCACTGAAGCTTTCTTT	CASSLKGAIITEAFF
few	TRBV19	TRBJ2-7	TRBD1	TGTGCCAGTAGTCCGACAGGGACCGAGCAGTACTTC	CASSPTGTEQYF
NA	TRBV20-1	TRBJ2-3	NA	TGCAGCGGCTCCCTCGTAGATACGCAGTATTTT	CSGSLVDTQYF
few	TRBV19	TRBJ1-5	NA	TGTGCCAGTAGTCTCGGAGGTGAGGGATATCAGCCCCAGCATTTT	CASSLGGEGYQPQHF
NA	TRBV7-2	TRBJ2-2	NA	TGTGCCAGGGGCTTTTTCCCGGGCGGGGAGCTGTTTTTT	CARGFFPGGELFF